Each of the 7 T cell receptor beta chains below was sequenced from the same sample in a study of radiotherapy plus CTLA-4 blockade in lung cancer. Clones were sequenced by immunoSEQ multiplex PCR, and TCRdb holds only the in-frame ones, with some missing. Among tens of thousands of clones listed, approximately 81% were seen once. Specimen: peripheral blood, collected from a patient treated with radiotherapy plus ipilimumab. These receptors came from a human donor with non-small cell lung cancer that progressed on radiotherapy plus ipilimumab.

The rearrangement links TRBV5-1 to TRBJ1-1; TRBD1 might be the D (5 bases). The CDR3 loop spans 13 amino acids. CDR1 is SGHRS, CDR2 YFSETQ, per germline. Deletions cut 4 bases from V and 6 bases from J, with 13 bases between. The CDR3 DNA is TGCGCCAGCAGCGTAGGGACTACGGCTGAAGCTTTCTTT. Its translation: CASSVGTTAEAFF.

This sequence joins TRBV5-4 and TRBJ2-2; the match to TRBD1 covers 10 bases. CDR3 length: 15 amino acids. Germline loops: CDR1 SGHNT, CDR2 YYREEE (reference sequence). Trimming took 4 bases from V and 3 from J; bases not matched to a gene: 3. CDR3 sequence: CASSPTGGDTGELFF. Written as DNA, the CDR3 is TGTGCCAGCAGCCCGACAGGGGGCGACACCGGGGAGCTGTTTTTT.

The chain couples TRBV7-8 to TRBJ2-7; D is perhaps TRBD1 or TRBD2 (6 bases each). In germline, CDR1 is SGHVS, CDR2 FQNEAQ. This CDR3 spans 15 amino acids. The V end was cut by 2 bases, the J end by 3 bases, with 14 bases between. CDR3 residues: CASSLWGARVYEQYF. Here the CDR3 DNA reads TGTGCCAGCAGCTTATGGGGGGCGCGTGTCTACGAGCAGTACTTC.

The chain joins TRBV6-1 to TRBJ1-5, with TRBD1 matching over 8 bases. J lost 6 bases, V lost 7 bases, and 11 bases had no gene match. This CDR3 comprises 15 residues. CDR1 MNHNS and CDR2 SASEGT come from the germline V gene. CDR3 sequence reads: CASNPDRAKGQPQHF. The CDR3 nucleotides read TGTGCCAGCAACCCGGACAGGGCGAAGGGTCAGCCCCAGCATTTT.

The chain is built from TRBV7-2 and TRBJ2-5; 9 nucleotides match TRBD2. Trimming at V came to 1 base and at J to 5 bases, leaving 5 bases not matched to a gene. There are 15 residues in the CDR3. In germline, CDR1 is SGHTA, CDR2 FQGNSA. The CDR3 sequence: CASSLVGTSRETQYF. The CDR3 nucleotides read TGTGCCAGCAGCTTAGTCGGGACTAGCAGGGAGACCCAGTACTTC.

The J gene is TRBJ1-4, the V gene TRBV6-1, with D perhaps matching TRBD1 (6 bases). CDR1 is MNHNS and CDR2 is SASEGT in the germline V gene. There are 15 residues in the CDR3. The germline V and J ends were trimmed by 6 bases and 2 bases, with 13 bases remaining between them. CDR3 region: CASRGGSTTNEKLFF. For the CDR3, the DNA is TGTGCCAGCAGAGGGGGGTCCACGACTAATGAAAAACTGTTTTTT.

The count of this clone is one. The chain recombines TRBV6-5 with TRBJ2-7; D possibly corresponds to TRBD1 (5 bases). This CDR3 spans 12 amino acids. Germline V gene lookup returns CDR1 MNHEY and CDR2 SVGAGI. Trimming left V 4 bases short and J 6 bases short, with 10 bases between. The CDR3 loop reads CASSSGPGEQYF. DNA of the CDR3: TGTGCCAGCAGTTCAGGGCCCGGCGAGCAGTACTTC.